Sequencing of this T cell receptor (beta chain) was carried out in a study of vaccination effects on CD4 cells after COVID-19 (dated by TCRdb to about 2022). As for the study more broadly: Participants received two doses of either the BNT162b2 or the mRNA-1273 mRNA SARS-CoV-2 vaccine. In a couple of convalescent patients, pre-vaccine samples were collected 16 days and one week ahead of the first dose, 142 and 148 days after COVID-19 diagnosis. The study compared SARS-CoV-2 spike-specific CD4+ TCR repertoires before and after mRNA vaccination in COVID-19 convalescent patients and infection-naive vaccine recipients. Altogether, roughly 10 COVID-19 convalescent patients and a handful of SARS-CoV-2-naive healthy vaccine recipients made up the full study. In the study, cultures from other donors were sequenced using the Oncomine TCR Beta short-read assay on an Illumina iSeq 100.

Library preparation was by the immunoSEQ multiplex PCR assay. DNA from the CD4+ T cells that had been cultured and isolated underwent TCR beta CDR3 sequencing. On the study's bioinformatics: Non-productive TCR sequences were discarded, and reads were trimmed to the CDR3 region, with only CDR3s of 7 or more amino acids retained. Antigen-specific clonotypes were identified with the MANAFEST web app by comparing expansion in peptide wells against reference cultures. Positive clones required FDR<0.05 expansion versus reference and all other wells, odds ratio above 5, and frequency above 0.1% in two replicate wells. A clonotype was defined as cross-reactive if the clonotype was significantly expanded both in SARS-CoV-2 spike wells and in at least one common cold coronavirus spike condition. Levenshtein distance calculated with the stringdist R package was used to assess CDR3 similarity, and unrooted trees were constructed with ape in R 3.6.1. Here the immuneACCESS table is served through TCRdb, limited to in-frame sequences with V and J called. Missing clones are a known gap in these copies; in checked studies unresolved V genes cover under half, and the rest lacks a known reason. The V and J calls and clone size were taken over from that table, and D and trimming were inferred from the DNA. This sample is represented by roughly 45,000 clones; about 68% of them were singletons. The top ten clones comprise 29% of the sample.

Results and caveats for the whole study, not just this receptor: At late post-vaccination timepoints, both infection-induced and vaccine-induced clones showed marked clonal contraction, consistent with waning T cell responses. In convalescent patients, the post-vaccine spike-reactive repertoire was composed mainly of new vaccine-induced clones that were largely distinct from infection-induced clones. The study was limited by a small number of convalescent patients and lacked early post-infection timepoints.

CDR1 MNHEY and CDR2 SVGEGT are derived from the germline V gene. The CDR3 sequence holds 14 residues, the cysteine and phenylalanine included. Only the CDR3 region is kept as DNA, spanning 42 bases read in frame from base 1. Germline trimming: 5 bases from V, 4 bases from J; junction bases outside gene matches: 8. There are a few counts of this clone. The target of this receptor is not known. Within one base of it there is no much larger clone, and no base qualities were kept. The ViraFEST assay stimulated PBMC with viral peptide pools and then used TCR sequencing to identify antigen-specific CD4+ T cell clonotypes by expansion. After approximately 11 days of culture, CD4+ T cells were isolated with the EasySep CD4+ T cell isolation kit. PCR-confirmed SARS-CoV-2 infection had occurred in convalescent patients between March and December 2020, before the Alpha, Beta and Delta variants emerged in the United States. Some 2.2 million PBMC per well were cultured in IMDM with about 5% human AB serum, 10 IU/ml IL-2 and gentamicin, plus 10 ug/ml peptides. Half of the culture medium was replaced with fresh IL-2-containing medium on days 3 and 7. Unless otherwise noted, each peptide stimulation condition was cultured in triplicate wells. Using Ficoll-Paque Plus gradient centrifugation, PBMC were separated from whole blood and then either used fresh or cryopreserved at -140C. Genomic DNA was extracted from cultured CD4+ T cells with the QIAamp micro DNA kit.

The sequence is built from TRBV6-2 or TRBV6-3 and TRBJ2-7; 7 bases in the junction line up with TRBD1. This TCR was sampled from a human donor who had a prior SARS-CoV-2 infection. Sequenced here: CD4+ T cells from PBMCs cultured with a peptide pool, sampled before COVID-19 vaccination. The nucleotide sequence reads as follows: TGTGCCAGCAGTCCGGGACAGTTACCTTACGAGCAGTACTTC. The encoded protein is CASSPGQLPYEQYF.